The following is a TCR beta chain sequence with its context. What it recognizes is unknown. TCRdb redid the calling of the 5' RACE reads with MiXCR, one entry per CDR3 protein. The table records about 320,000 distinct CDR3 sequences, roughly 13% of them present only once. V was cut by 1 base and J by 8 bases, with 7 bases left in between. The CDR3 extends over 12 amino acids. This specimen belongs to a study of T-cell memory formation after mild COVID-19. Study in general: There were largely donor-specific TCR clusters.

Regarding the study as a whole: Those CD4+ clones that contracted were mainly in CM and EM (CD8+ ones in EMRA). Some clones that responded turned up in pre-infection memory, which suggests that cross-reactive memory joined in. Researchers could not confirm that second-wave clones peaking on day 37 targeted SARS-CoV-2.

Sequencing was carried out using PBMCs or a T cell subset sorted from them (not recorded which). This receptor was taken from a man between 18 and 29 years old who had mild COVID-19 (a few samples of this study predate the infection). Cell type and time point are not known. The rearrangement uses TRBV12-3 or TRBV12-4 and TRBJ2-3; D remains ambiguous. DNA of the CDR3: TGTGCCAGCAGTTTAGGGCTCGTTACGCAGTATTTT. Protein product: CASSLGLVTQYF.